The clone carrying this T cell receptor beta chain came up many times. The time point here: newly diagnosed GD, antithyroid drugs for less than 3 months. There was RNA extracted from PBMCs, and the TCR library was made from it. The source of the sample is a study of regulatory T cells in long-lasting Graves disease. Building the TCR beta libraries relied on iRepertoire HTBI primers, and CDR3 regions underwent Arm-PCR. Via MiXCR, TCRdb re-called the multiplex PCR reads, giving one row per CDR3 protein. The table includes roughly 410,000 distinct CDR3 sequences, approximately 16% detected once. The sample also formed part of further work on T cells in Graves' hyperthyroidism and ophthalmopathy. That work adds: The model anticipated ophthalmopathy a median about six months pre-onset.

Sequencing used peripheral blood mononuclear cells (PBMCs), obtained at new diagnosis, from a patient treated with antithyroid drugs. The origin of this receptor is a woman between 40 and 50 years old with Graves disease.

The CDR3 bases are TGTGCCAGCAGCTTACGACTAGCCGGCGAGACCCAGTACTTC. Amino acids: CASSLRLAGETQYF. The chain joins TRBV7-9 to TRBJ2-5, with 7 bases matching TRBD2. V dropped 2 bases and J dropped 5; count of bases not matched to a gene: 5. The CDR3 is 14 residues long. Germline CDR1 is SEHNR and CDR2 is FQNEAQ (reference sequence).